A selection of T cell receptor beta chains follows, all from one sample in a study of beta chain features in type 1 diabetes. Sequencing used immunoSEQ multiplex PCR; TCRdb keeps in-frame clones, though not all of them. The repertoire holds 500,000 to 700,000 clones, with 15% to 19% as singletons. The sequenced sample was naive CD4+ T cells from blood. The source is a man younger than 30 in good health. Both conserved end residues are part of each CDR3. Fields, in order: J gene, D gene, V gene, clone size, CDR3 protein, CDR3 DNA. D genes are given only for firm matches. A clone size is listed for some rows: how often the clone was seen (once, few, many), or a class if it is expanded.

>TRBJ2-1|.|TRBV7-9|few
CASSSGLGLREQDEQFF
TGTGCCAGCAGTTCAGGGTTAGGACTACGGGAACAGGATGAGCAGTTCTTC
>TRBJ2-7|.|TRBV18|.
CASSPKVGQGTYEQYF
TGTGCCAGCTCACCAAAGGTCGGGCAGGGCACCTACGAGCAGTACTTC
>TRBJ1-4|.|TRBV7-2|.
CASSLGATNEKLFF
TGTGCCAGCAGCTTAGGTGCAACTAATGAAAAACTGTTTTTT
>TRBJ2-2|TRBD1|TRBV6-5|.
CASSRMTGATGELFF
TGTGCCAGCAGCCGAATGACAGGGGCCACCGGGGAGCTGTTTTTT
>TRBJ2-7|.|TRBV7-3|.
CASSPGGSSNEQYF
TGTGCCAGCAGCCCCGGAGGGTCCTCGAACGAGCAGTACTTC
>TRBJ1-6|TRBD1|TRBV9|few
CASSVAGQSNSPLHF
TGTGCCAGCAGCGTAGCGGGACAGAGTAATTCACCCCTCCACTTT
>TRBJ1-6|.|TRBV30|few
CAWRTQYGGFSYNSPLHF
TGTGCCTGGAGGACCCAGTACGGGGGCTTTTCCTATAATTCACCCCTCCACTTT
>TRBJ2-5|.|TRBV20-1|few
CSAAPERGQYF
TGCAGTGCTGCGCCCGAAAGGGGCCAGTACTTC
>TRBJ1-1|.|TRBV25-1|few
CASRGHDTEAFF
TGTGCCAGCAGGGGCCACGACACTGAAGCTTTCTTT
>TRBJ2-7|.|TRBV28|once
CATTVASYEQYF
TGTGCCACGACAGTAGCCTCCTACGAGCAGTACTTC
>TRBJ1-2|.|TRBV28|.
CASSSRDHYGYTF
TGTGCCAGCAGTTCCCGGGACCACTATGGCTACACCTTC
>TRBJ1-2|.|TRBV2|few
CASSEAQANYGYTF
TGTGCCAGCAGTGAAGCGCAGGCTAACTATGGCTACACCTTC
>TRBJ2-5|.|TRBV19|.
CASSTGLQETQYF
TGTGCCAGTAGTACGGGCCTACAAGAGACCCAGTACTTC
>TRBJ2-3|TRBD2|TRBV5-1|.
CASSPGSSGHTDTQYF
TGCGCCAGCAGCCCTGGCTCTAGCGGCCACACAGATACGCAGTATTTT
>TRBJ2-5|TRBD1|TRBV9|.
CASSPWTGVKTQYF
TGTGCCAGCAGCCCATGGACAGGGGTGAAGACCCAGTACTTC
>TRBJ1-5|.|TRBV7-3|.
CASSLRPGEQPQHF
TGTGCCAGCAGCTTACGCCCCGGGGAACAGCCCCAGCATTTT
>TRBJ2-1|.|TRBV12-5|few
CASGPRIRENEQFF
TGTGCTAGTGGTCCTCGAATCAGGGAAAATGAGCAGTTCTTC
>TRBJ2-6|TRBD1|TRBV29-1|few
CSVAAGQGYFGANVLTF
TGCAGCGTGGCCGCTGGACAGGGTTATTTTGGGGCCAACGTCCTGACTTTC
>TRBJ2-2|.|TRBV27|.
CASSLAPYTGELFF
TGTGCCAGCAGTTTGGCTCCATACACCGGGGAGCTGTTTTTT
>TRBJ2-3|TRBD2|TRBV5-1|.
CASSLTSGALGTDTQYF
TGCGCCAGCAGCTTGACTAGCGGGGCCCTGGGCACAGATACGCAGTATTTT
>TRBJ2-7|TRBD1|TRBV7-2|few
CASSFRWGQGAREQYF
TGTGCCAGCAGCTTTCGGTGGGGACAGGGGGCGCGGGAGCAGTACTTC
>TRBJ2-1|TRBD2|TRBV19|.
CASRRREGLHEQFF
TGTGCCAGCAGGAGACGGGAGGGCCTCCATGAGCAGTTCTTC
>TRBJ1-6|.|TRBV11-3|.
CASSLAYNSPLHF
TGTGCCAGCAGCTTAGCGTATAATTCACCCCTCCACTTT